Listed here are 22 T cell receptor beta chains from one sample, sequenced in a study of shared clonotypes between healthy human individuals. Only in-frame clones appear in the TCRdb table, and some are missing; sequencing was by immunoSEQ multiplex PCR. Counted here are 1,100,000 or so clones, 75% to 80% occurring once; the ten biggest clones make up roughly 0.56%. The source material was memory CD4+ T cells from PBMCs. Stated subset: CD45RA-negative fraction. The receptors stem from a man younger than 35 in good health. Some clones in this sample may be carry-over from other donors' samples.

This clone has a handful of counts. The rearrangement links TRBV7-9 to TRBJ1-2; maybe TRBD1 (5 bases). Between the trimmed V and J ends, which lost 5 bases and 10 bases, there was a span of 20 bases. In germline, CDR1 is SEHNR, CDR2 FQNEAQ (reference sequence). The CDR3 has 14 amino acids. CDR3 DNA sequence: TGTGCCAGCAGCACCCGGGTGGGTGCGGGGACCTACACCTTC. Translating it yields CASSTRVGAGTYTF.

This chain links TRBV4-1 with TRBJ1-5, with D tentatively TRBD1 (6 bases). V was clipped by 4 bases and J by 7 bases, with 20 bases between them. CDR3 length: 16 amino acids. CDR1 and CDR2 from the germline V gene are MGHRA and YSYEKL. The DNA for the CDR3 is TGCGCCAGCAGCCTTCTTCAGGGGAAAGAGAAGCAGCCCCAGCATTTT. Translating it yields CASSLLQGKEKQPQHF.

The DNA for the CDR3 is TGTGCCAGCAATTCAGGGGGGATCGGCGAGCAGTACTTC. Translated, it gives CASNSGGIGEQYF. The chain joins TRBV7-2 to TRBJ2-7, with D possibly being TRBD1 (7 bases). The CDR3 totals 13 residues. Trimming cost V 7 bases and J 6 bases, with 16 bases left between them. From germline, CDR1 is SGHTA and CDR2 FQGNSA.

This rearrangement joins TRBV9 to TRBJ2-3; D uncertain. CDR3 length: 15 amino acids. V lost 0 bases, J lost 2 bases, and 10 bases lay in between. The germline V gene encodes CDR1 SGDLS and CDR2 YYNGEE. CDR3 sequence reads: CASSVAGRYTDTQYF. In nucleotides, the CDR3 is TGTGCCAGCAGCGTAGCGGGTAGATACACAGATACGCAGTATTTT.

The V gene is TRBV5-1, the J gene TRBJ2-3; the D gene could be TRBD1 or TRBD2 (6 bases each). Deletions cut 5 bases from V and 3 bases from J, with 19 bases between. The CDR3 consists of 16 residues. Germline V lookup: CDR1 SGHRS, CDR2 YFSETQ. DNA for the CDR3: TGCGCCAGCAGGCCCCTTCCGGGGGCAATTACAGATACGCAGTATTTT. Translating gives CASRPLPGAITDTQYF. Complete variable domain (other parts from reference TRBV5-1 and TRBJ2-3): KAGVTQTPRYLIKTRGQQVTLSCSPISGHRSVSWYQQTPGQGLQFLFEYFSETQRNKGNFPGRFSGRQFSNSRSEMNVSTLELGDSALYLCASRPLPGAITDTQYFGPGTRLTVL.

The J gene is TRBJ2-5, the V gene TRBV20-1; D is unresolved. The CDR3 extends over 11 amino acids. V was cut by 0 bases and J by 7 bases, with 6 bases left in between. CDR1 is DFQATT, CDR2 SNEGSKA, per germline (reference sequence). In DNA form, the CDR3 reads TGCAGTGCTAGAGAGTACTGGACCCAGTACTTC. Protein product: CSAREYWTQYF.

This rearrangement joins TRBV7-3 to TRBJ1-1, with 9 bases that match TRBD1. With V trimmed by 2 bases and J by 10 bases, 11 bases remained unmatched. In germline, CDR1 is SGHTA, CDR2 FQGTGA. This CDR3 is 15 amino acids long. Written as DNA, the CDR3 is TGTGCCAGCAGCTTATCCCCGGGACAGGGACGGGGAGCTTTCTTT. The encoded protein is CASSLSPGQGRGAFF.

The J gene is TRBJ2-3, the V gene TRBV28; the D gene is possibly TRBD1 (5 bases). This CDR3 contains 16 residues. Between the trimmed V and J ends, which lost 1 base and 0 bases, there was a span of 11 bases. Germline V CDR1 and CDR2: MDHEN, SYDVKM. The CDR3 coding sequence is TGTGCCAGCAGTTTATCAGACAGATTTAGCACAGATACGCAGTATTTT. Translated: CASSLSDRFSTDTQYF.

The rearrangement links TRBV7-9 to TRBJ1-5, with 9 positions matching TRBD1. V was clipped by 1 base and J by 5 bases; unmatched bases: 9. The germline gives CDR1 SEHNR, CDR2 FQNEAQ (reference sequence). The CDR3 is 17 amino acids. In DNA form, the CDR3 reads TGTGCCAGCAGCTTAGGATCAGGGACAGGGCTAGATCAGCCCCAGCATTTT. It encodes CASSLGSGTGLDQPQHF.

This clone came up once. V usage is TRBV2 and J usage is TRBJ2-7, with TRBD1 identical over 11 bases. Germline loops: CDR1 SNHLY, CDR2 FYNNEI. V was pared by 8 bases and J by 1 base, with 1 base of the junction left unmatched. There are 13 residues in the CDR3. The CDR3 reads CASGQGASYEQYF. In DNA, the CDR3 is TGTGCCAGCGGACAGGGGGCTTCCTACGAGCAGTACTTC. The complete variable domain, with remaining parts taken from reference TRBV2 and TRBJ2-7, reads EPEVTQTPSHQVTQMGQEVILRCVPISNHLYFYWYRQILGQKVEFLVSFYNNEISEKSEIFDDQFSVERPDGSNFTLKIRSTKLEDSAMYFCASGQGASYEQYFGPGTRLTVT.

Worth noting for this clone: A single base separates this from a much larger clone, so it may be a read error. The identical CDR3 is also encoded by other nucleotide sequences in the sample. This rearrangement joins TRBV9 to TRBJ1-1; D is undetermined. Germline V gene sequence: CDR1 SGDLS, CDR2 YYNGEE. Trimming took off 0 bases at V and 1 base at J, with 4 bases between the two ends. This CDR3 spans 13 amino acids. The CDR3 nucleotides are TGTGCCAGCAGCGTAGGACGGAACACTGAAGCTTTCTTT. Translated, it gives CASSVGRNTEAFF.

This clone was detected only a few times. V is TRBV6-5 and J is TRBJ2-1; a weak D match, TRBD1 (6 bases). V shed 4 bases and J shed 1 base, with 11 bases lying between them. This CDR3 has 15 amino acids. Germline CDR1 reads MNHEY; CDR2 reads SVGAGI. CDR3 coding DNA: TGTGCCAGCAGTTCTTCCGGACAGTCCTACAATGAGCAGTTCTTC. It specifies CASSSSGQSYNEQFF.

CDR3 protein: CSARRSNEQFF. The CDR3 DNA follows: TGCAGTGCTAGACGGTCCAATGAGCAGTTCTTC. The V call is TRBV20-1, the J call TRBJ2-1; D ambiguous. The CDR3 has 11 residues. Deletions cut 2 bases from V and 6 bases from J, with 5 bases between. Germline lookup yields CDR1 DFQATT and CDR2 SNEGSKA (reference sequence).

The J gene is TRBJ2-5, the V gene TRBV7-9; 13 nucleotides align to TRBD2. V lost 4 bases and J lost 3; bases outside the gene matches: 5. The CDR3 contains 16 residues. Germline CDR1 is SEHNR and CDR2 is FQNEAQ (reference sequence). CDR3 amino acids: CASSWGLAGTEETQYF. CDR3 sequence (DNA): TGTGCCAGCAGCTGGGGACTAGCGGGGACTGAAGAGACCCAGTACTTC.

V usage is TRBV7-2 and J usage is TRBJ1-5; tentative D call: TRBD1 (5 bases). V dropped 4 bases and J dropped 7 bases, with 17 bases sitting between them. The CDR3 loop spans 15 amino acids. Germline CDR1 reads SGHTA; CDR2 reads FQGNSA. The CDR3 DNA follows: TGTGCCAGCAGCTACGCACGGGGCGCAGGGCAGCCCCAGCATTTT. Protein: CASSYARGAGQPQHF. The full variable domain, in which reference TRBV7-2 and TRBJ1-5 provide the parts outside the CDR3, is GAGVSQSPSNKVTEKGKDVELRCDPISGHTALYWYRQSLGQGLEFLIYFQGNSAPDKSGLPSDRFSAERTGGSVSTLTIQRTQQEDSAVYLCASSYARGAGQPQHFGDGTRLSIL.

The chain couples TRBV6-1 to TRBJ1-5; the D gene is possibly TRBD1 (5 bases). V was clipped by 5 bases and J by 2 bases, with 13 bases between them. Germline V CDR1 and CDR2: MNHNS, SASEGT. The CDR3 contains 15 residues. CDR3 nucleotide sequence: TGTGCCAGCAGTAGCCCCGGGGGGGGCAATCAGCCCCAGCATTTT. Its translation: CASSSPGGGNQPQHF.

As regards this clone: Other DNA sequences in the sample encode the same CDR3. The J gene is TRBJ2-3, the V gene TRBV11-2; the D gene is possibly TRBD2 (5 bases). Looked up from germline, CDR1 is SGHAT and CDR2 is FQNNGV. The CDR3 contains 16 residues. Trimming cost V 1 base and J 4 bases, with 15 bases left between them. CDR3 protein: CASSLGAGRSSDTQYF. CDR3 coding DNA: TGTGCCAGCAGCTTAGGTGCTGGGAGAAGTTCAGATACGCAGTATTTT.

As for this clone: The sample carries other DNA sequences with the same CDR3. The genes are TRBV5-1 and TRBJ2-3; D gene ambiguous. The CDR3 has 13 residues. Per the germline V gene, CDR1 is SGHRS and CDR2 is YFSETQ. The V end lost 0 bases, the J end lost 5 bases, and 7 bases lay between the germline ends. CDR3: CASSLASGDTQYF. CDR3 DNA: TGCGCCAGCAGCTTGGCGTCGGGAGATACGCAGTATTTT.

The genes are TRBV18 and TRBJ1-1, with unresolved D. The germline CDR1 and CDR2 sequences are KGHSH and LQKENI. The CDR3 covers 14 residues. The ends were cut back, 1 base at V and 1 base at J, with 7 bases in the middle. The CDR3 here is CASSPQGPNTEAFF. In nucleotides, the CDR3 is TGTGCCAGCTCACCACAGGGCCCGAACACTGAAGCTTTCTTT.

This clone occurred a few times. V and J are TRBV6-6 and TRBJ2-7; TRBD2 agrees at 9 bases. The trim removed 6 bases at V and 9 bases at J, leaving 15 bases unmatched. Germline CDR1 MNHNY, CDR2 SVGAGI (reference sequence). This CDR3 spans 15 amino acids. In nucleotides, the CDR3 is TGTGCCAGCAGATCCGGACCCCTAGCGGGATTGGTGCAGTACTTC. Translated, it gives CASRSGPLAGLVQYF.

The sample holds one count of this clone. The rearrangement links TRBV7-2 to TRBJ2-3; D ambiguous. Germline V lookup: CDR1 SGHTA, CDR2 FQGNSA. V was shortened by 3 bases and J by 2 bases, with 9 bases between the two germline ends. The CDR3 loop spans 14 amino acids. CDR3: CASSFGFSTDTQYF. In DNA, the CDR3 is TGTGCCAGCAGCTTTGGGTTTTCCACAGATACGCAGTATTTT.

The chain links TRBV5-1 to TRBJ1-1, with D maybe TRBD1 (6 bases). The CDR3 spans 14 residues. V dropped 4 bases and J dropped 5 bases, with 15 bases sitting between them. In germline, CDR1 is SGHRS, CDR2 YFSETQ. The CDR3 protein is CASSPSPGETEAFF. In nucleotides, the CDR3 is TGCGCCAGCAGCCCTTCGCCAGGGGAGACTGAAGCTTTCTTT.